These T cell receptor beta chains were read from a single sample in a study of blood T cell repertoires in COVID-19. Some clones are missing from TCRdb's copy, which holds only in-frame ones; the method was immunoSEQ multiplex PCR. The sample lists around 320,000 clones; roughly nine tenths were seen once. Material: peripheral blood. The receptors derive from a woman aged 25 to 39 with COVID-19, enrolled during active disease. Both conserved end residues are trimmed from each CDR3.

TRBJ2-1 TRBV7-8 ASSLYGNNEQF
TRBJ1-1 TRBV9 ASSAPTRSTEAF
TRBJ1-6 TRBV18 ASSFKEKAPLH
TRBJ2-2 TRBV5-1 ASSGPAGFTGELF
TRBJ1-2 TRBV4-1 ASKLRGIGSGYT
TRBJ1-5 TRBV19 ASTLTPPGNQPQH
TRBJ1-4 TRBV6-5 ASSYSSRVTGEKLF
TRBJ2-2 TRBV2 ASKAREGDTGELF
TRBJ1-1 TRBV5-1 ASSPGGLNTEAF
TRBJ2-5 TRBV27 ASSLRSGGRVQVNQY
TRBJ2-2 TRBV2 ASYTGPGTGELF
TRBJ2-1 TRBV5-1 ASSLLDNEQF
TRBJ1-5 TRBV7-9 ASTGQDPAQPQH
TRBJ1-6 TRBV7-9 ASSPPKSYNSPLH
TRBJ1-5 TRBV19 ASSMAGAGNQPQH
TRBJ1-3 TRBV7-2 ASRRKTGTAGNTIY
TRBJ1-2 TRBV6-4 ASSVRQGGNYGYT
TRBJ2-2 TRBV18 AKRGPQELF
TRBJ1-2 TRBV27 ASSPGQGDYGYT
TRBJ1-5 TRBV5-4 ASSLDTSNQPQH
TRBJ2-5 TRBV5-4 ASSLGQVQETQY